Listed here are 28 T cell receptor beta chains from one sample, sequenced in a study of OX40 agonist ivuxolimab in advanced cancers. Measured with immunoSEQ multiplex PCR; TCRdb has only the in-frame clones, and not every one. The repertoire has tens of thousands of clones, just under 85% of them found once; the top ten carry 2.5% to 3%. This material consisted of CD4+ or CD8+ T cells sorted from blood, taken in a trial of the OX40 agonist ivuxolimab. Receptors were obtained from an adult with an advanced solid tumor such as melanoma, head and neck, liver or kidney cancer.

The rearrangement joins TRBV4-1 to TRBJ1-1, with D maybe TRBD1 (5 bases). V was shortened by 6 bases and J by 0 bases, with 14 bases between the two germline ends. Germline CDR1 and CDR2: MGHRA and YSYEKL. There are 15 residues in the CDR3. Here the CDR3 DNA reads TGCGCCAGCAGTCTCGCTGACAGCATGAACACTGAAGCTTTCTTT. Translating it yields CASSLADSMNTEAFF.

The V and J genes are TRBV7-2 and TRBJ2-1, with a possible D match to TRBD2 (7 bases). The germline V and J ends were trimmed by 1 base and 2 bases, with 12 bases remaining between them. The germline gives CDR1 SGHTA, CDR2 FQGNSA. This CDR3 spans 16 amino acids. CDR3 region: CASSLEGGAPYNEQFF. CDR3 nucleotides: TGTGCCAGCAGCTTAGAGGGGGGGGCCCCCTACAATGAGCAGTTCTTC.

The chain links TRBV19 to TRBJ1-1; D may be TRBD1 (6 bases). Trimming cost V 5 bases and J 3 bases, with 19 bases left between them. The germline gives CDR1 LNHDA, CDR2 SQIVND (reference sequence). CDR3 size: 16 residues. The CDR3 DNA reads TGTGCCAGTAGTCCCCTACGACAGGCAAAGGACACTGAAGCTTTCTTT. Protein sequence: CASSPLRQAKDTEAFF.

The V call is TRBV7-2, the J call TRBJ2-7, with 11 bases fitting TRBD2. This CDR3 has 15 amino acids. V dropped 5 bases and J dropped 2; count of bases not matched to a gene: 5. Germline CDR1 reads SGHTA; CDR2 reads FQGNSA. CDR3 protein: CASSLGGLAAYEQYF. CDR3 DNA sequence: TGTGCCAGCAGCCTAGGGGGACTAGCGGCCTACGAGCAGTACTTC. The whole variable domain, remainder taken from reference TRBV7-2 and TRBJ2-7, is GAGVSQSPSNKVTEKGKDVELRCDPISGHTALYWYRQSLGQGLEFLIYFQGNSAPDKSGLPSDRFSAERTGGSVSTLTIQRTQQEDSAVYLCASSLGGLAAYEQYFGPGTRLTVT.

The V and J genes are TRBV11-2 and TRBJ2-1; 10 positions agree with TRBD2. J gave up 4 bases and V 7 bases, and 7 bases lay outside the gene matches. This CDR3 contains 15 residues. CDR1 is SGHAT and CDR2 is FQNNGV in the germline V gene. Here the CDR3 reads CASNWGSGRYNEQFF. DNA of the CDR3: TGTGCCAGCAACTGGGGTAGCGGGAGGTACAATGAGCAGTTCTTC.

This clone was observed a single time. This chain uses TRBV6-5 with TRBJ1-5, with TRBD1 matching 7 bases. This CDR3 region has 14 residues. CDR1 is MNHEY and CDR2 is SVGAGI in the germline V gene. V lost 6 bases, J lost 0 bases, and 2 bases stayed unmatched. The CDR3 bases are TGTGCCAGCAGGAGGGACAGTAGCAATCAGCCCCAGCATTTT. Translation: CASRRDSSNQPQHF.

The chain joins TRBV28 to TRBJ2-7; 9 bases are shared with TRBD1. Germline CDR1 MDHEN, CDR2 SYDVKM. V lost 6 bases, J lost 1 base, and 10 bases stayed unmatched. The CDR3 sequence is 16 residues long. The CDR3 here is CASRLLPGQGSYEQYF. The CDR3 DNA reads as TGTGCCAGCAGGCTACTGCCGGGACAGGGATCCTACGAGCAGTACTTC.

DNA for the CDR3: TGTGCCAGCAGTGAAGCTGGTGGGGGCGGCGGTGGCTACACCTTC. Its protein is CASSEAGGGGGGYTF. The chain recombines TRBV6-1 with TRBJ1-2; maybe TRBD1 (6 bases). The CDR3 sequence is 15 residues long. V was pared by 0 bases and J by 7 bases, with 15 bases between. Germline V lookup: CDR1 MNHNS, CDR2 SASEGT.

The chain is built from TRBV2 and TRBJ2-3; either TRBD1 or TRBD2 may supply D (6 bases each). This CDR3 is built from 16 residues. Per the germline V gene, CDR1 is SNHLY and CDR2 is FYNNEI. With 6 bases removed from V and 3 bases from J, the gap between germline ends came to 19 bases. The CDR3 loop reads CASRLRLERGTDTQYF. CDR3 DNA sequence: TGTGCCAGCAGACTAAGACTAGAGAGGGGGACAGATACGCAGTATTTT.

This chain connects TRBV2 to TRBJ2-5; D is uncertain. CDR3 length: 11 residues. V gave up 6 bases and J gave up 2 bases, with 4 bases separating them. Germline-derived CDR1 and CDR2 are SNHLY and FYNNEI. The CDR3 nucleotides read TGTGCCAGCAGAAGACAAGAGACCCAGTACTTC. Protein sequence: CASRRQETQYF.

The chain uses TRBV7-2 and TRBJ2-3; 7 bases fit TRBD2. J gave up 4 bases and V 4 bases, and 5 bases lay outside the gene matches. Germline V gene lookup returns CDR1 SGHTA and CDR2 FQGNSA. This CDR3 is built from 14 residues. Here the CDR3 DNA reads TGTGCCAGCAGCTCGCGGGAGAGGGCAGATACGCAGTATTTT. It codes for CASSSRERADTQYF.

This clone was counted only a few times. The V gene is TRBV28, the J gene TRBJ2-7; TRBD2 matches 10 bases. This CDR3 has 14 residues. Germline assignment: CDR1 MDHEN and CDR2 SYDVKM. Trimming removed 7 bases from V and 3 bases from J; junction bases left unmatched: 6. CDR3 residues: CASISTSGNYEQYF. CDR3 coding DNA: TGTGCCAGCATATCCACTAGCGGGAACTACGAGCAGTACTTC. The entire variable domain, with the rest obtained from reference TRBV28 and TRBJ2-7, is as follows: DVKVTQSSRYLVKRTGEKVFLECVQDMDHENMFWYRQDPGLGLRLIYFSYDVKMKEKGDIPEGYSVSREKKERFSLILESASTNQTSMYLCASISTSGNYEQYFGPGTRLTVT.

By share, this clone ranks as medium-sized. The chain recombines TRBV7-9 with TRBJ2-7; a weak D match, TRBD1 (5 bases). V dropped 6 bases and J dropped 5 bases, with 14 bases sitting between them. The length of the CDR3 is 13 residues. In germline, CDR1 is SEHNR, CDR2 FQNEAQ (reference sequence). This CDR3 is CASSQNLQDEQYF. The CDR3 DNA is TGTGCCAGCAGTCAAAACCTACAGGACGAGCAGTACTTC.

The chain joins TRBV2 to TRBJ2-7; 7 bases align to TRBD1. This CDR3 is 14 amino acids long. The ends lost 6 bases at V and 4 bases at J; junction bases unmatched: 9. From germline, CDR1 is SNHLY and CDR2 FYNNEI. The CDR3 nucleotides read TGTGCCAGCAGGCCGCACAGGGGACGGTACGAGCAGTACTTC. The encoded protein is CASRPHRGRYEQYF.

This chain connects TRBV6-6 to TRBJ2-7, with a tentative D call TRBD2 (6 bases). V lost 8 bases to trimming and J lost 2 bases, with 13 bases between them. CDR1 is MNHNY, CDR2 SVGAGI, per germline (reference sequence). There are 13 residues in the CDR3. This CDR3 is CASAQRATYEQYF. The CDR3 DNA reads as TGTGCCAGCGCCCAGCGGGCAACCTACGAGCAGTACTTC.

This clone came up once. The chain uses TRBV7-9 and TRBJ2-5; 15 bases are shared with TRBD2. The J segment lost 2 bases and the V segment lost 5 bases, leaving 3 bases of the junction unmatched. The CDR3 contains 16 residues. The germline CDR1 and CDR2 sequences are SEHNR and FQNEAQ (reference sequence). CDR3 DNA sequence: TGTGCCAGCAGCCGCGGACTAGCGGGGGGGCAAGAGACCCAGTACTTC. The encoded protein is CASSRGLAGGQETQYF.

This clone was counted once. This chain connects TRBV7-2 to TRBJ2-7; 8 nucleotides line up with TRBD1. This CDR3 contains 14 residues. CDR1 and CDR2 from the germline V gene are SGHTA and FQGNSA. V lost 6 bases to trimming and J lost 3 bases; unmatched junction nucleotides: 7. This chain's CDR3 is CASSTQGGNYEQYF. As DNA, the CDR3 is TGTGCCAGCAGTACACAGGGGGGAAACTACGAGCAGTACTTC.

The rearrangement joins TRBV9 to TRBJ2-7; TRBD1 might be the D (6 bases). Trimming took 0 bases from V and 0 from J, leaving 7 bases between them. This CDR3 comprises 14 residues. From germline, CDR1 is SGDLS and CDR2 YYNGEE. CDR3 bases: TGTGCCAGCAGCGTAGGGGACAACTCCTACGAGCAGTACTTC. It is translated as CASSVGDNSYEQYF.

The rearrangement uses TRBV6-5 and TRBJ2-3; TRBD2 aligns across 8 bases. V shed 2 bases and J 10 bases; nucleotides not matched to a gene: 11. The CDR3 length is 15 residues. CDR1 and CDR2 (germline): MNHEY, SVGAGI. CDR3 DNA: TGTGCCAGCAGTTACGACGGGAGGGCCGGGGGCGCGCAGTATTTT. Translated, it gives CASSYDGRAGGAQYF.

The chain is built from TRBV6-5 and TRBJ2-3; 8 bases are a match to TRBD2. The CDR3 spans 14 residues. Germline CDR1 MNHEY, CDR2 SVGAGI. V was pared by 2 bases and J by 9 bases, with 7 bases of the junction left unmatched. This CDR3 is CASSYSGRRRTQYF. The CDR3 region has the DNA TGTGCCAGCAGTTACAGCGGGAGAAGGAGAACGCAGTATTTT.

This chain uses TRBV28 with TRBJ1-1; 8 bases map to TRBD1. The CDR3 spans 11 residues. CDR1 is MDHEN, CDR2 SYDVKM, per germline. V was pared by 6 bases and J by 10 bases, with 4 bases of the junction left unmatched. In DNA, the CDR3 is TGTGCCAGCAGCGCTGGGACAGGAGCTTTCTTT. Its protein is CASSAGTGAFF.

This chain links TRBV5-1 with TRBJ2-1; TRBD2 is a possible D gene (6 bases). The CDR3 contains 15 residues. V was cut by 4 bases and J by 4 bases, with 15 bases left in between. Germline V CDR1 and CDR2: SGHRS, YFSETQ. DNA of the CDR3: TGCGCCAGCAGCCAAGGGGACTTTCCTTACAATGAGCAGTTCTTC. Translating it yields CASSQGDFPYNEQFF. The complete variable domain, with remaining parts taken from reference TRBV5-1 and TRBJ2-1, reads KAGVTQTPRYLIKTRGQQVTLSCSPISGHRSVSWYQQTPGQGLQFLFEYFSETQRNKGNFPGRFSGRQFSNSRSEMNVSTLELGDSALYLCASSQGDFPYNEQFFGPGTRLTVL.

The chain combines TRBV28 with TRBJ1-2; D unresolved. V was shortened by 5 bases and J by 0 bases, with 13 bases between the two germline ends. Per germline, CDR1 MDHEN and CDR2 SYDVKM. The length of the CDR3 is 15 residues. The chain's CDR3 is CASSIATRPNYGYTF. CDR3 bases: TGTGCCAGCAGTATTGCTACACGGCCTAACTATGGCTACACCTTC.

The chain couples TRBV19 to TRBJ1-4, with a tentative D call TRBD1 (5 bases). V gave up 8 bases and J gave up 4 bases, with 20 bases separating them. CDR1 is LNHDA, CDR2 SQIVND, per germline (reference sequence). The CDR3 consists of 16 residues. CDR3 loop: CASSLYGARVNEKLFF. The CDR3 DNA reads as TGTGCCAGTTCTCTCTACGGGGCGCGCGTTAATGAAAAACTGTTTTTT.

The genes are TRBV4-1 and TRBJ2-5; 8 nucleotides agree with TRBD2. This CDR3 is 14 amino acids long. CDR1 is MGHRA and CDR2 is YSYEKL in the germline V gene. The J segment lost 7 bases and the V segment lost 0 bases, leaving 4 bases of the junction unmatched. CDR3 in amino acids: CASSQDLAGGTQYF. CDR3 coding DNA: TGCGCCAGCAGCCAAGATCTGGCGGGAGGGACCCAGTACTTC.

The gene calls are TRBV5-6 and TRBJ1-4, with 9 bases aligning to TRBD1. The CDR3 covers 16 residues. Germline CDR1 and CDR2: SGHDT and YYEEEE. V lost 1 base to trimming and J lost 6 bases; unmatched junction nucleotides: 7. The CDR3 reads CASSLNRGRVDEKLFF. DNA for the CDR3: TGTGCCAGCAGCTTGAACAGGGGGCGTGTGGATGAAAAACTGTTTTTT.

The table lists this clone with a count of one. For the CDR3, the DNA is TGTGCTAGTGGTACCGTCGACAGCGGTGACTATGGCTACACCTTC. Its translation is CASGTVDSGDYGYTF. The J gene is TRBJ1-2, the V gene TRBV12-5; D may be TRBD1 (5 bases). Germline values: CDR1 LGHNT, CDR2 FRNRAP. The CDR3 consists of 15 residues. V was pared by 5 bases and J by 3 bases, with 16 bases between.

The V and J genes are TRBV7-6 and TRBJ2-2, with D unresolved. Trimming took 5 bases from V and 1 from J, leaving 11 bases between them. The CDR3 totals 15 residues. Germline lookup yields CDR1 SGHVS and CDR2 FNYEAQ. This CDR3 reads CASSPNNMNTGELFF. The DNA of the CDR3 is TGTGCCAGCAGCCCCAATAATATGAACACCGGGGAGCTGTTTTTT.